One sample yielded the 17 T cell receptor beta chains listed below, sequenced in a study of shared clonotypes between healthy human individuals. Libraries were prepared by immunoSEQ multiplex PCR; TCRdb keeps only in-frame clonotypes and omits some of them. Found here are about 700,000 clones, under 80% of them singletons; the top ten hold 1.5% to 2%. Sequencing was performed on memory CD4+ T cells sorted from blood. The subset is: CD45RA-negative fraction. The origin of the receptors is a woman under 40 in good health.

J is TRBJ1-5 and V is TRBV7-9; D may be TRBD1 (6 bases). Trimming stripped 5 bases from V and 3 bases from J, with 11 bases between. CDR1 and CDR2 (germline): SEHNR, FQNEAQ (reference sequence). This CDR3 contains 14 residues. The DNA for the CDR3 is TGTGCCAGCAGCCGAGGACAGACCAATCAGCCCCAGCATTTT. Translation gives CASSRGQTNQPQHF.

This clone has a count of ten or more. This chain uses TRBV2 with TRBJ1-2; unclear D gene. Trimming left V 2 bases short and J 5 bases short, with 12 bases between. Looked up from germline, CDR1 is SNHLY and CDR2 is FYNNEI. The CDR3 is 14 amino acids. The chain's CDR3 is CASSEPDTQYGYTF. The DNA of the CDR3 is TGTGCCAGCAGTGAACCAGACACCCAGTATGGCTACACCTTC. The variable domain in full, completed from reference TRBV2 and TRBJ1-2, reads EPEVTQTPSHQVTQMGQEVILRCVPISNHLYFYWYRQILGQKVEFLVSFYNNEISEKSEIFDDQFSVERPDGSNFTLKIRSTKLEDSAMYFCASSEPDTQYGYTFGSGTRLTVV.

This rearrangement joins TRBV6-1 to TRBJ2-1; 10 nucleotides match TRBD2. Germline V gene lookup returns CDR1 MNHNS and CDR2 SASEGT. The ends lost 2 bases at V and 9 bases at J; junction bases unmatched: 13. The length of the CDR3 is 17 residues. CDR3 residues: CASSELGLAGGRSEQFF. CDR3 nucleotides: TGTGCCAGCAGTGAACTTGGATTAGCGGGAGGAAGGAGTGAGCAGTTCTTC.

The chain carries TRBV7-9 and TRBJ2-3, with 9 positions matching TRBD2. This CDR3 is 16 amino acids long. CDR1 is SEHNR, CDR2 FQNEAQ, per germline (reference sequence). J was trimmed by 4 bases and V by 1 base; bases with no gene match: 6. CDR3 sequence reads: CASSLVAGVPSDTQYF. For the CDR3, the DNA is TGTGCCAGCAGCTTAGTAGCGGGAGTGCCGTCAGATACGCAGTATTTT.

This clone was picked up one time. The J gene is TRBJ1-2, the V gene TRBV28; D possibly corresponds to TRBD1 (5 bases). V lost 8 bases to trimming and J lost 4 bases, with 20 bases between them. Germline V gene sequence: CDR1 MDHEN, CDR2 SYDVKM. The CDR3 is 15 residues long. The CDR3 protein is CASQGGTGETYGYTF. DNA of the CDR3: TGTGCCAGCCAAGGTGGGACGGGGGAGACCTATGGCTACACCTTC.

This clone was counted once. This chain joins TRBV28 and TRBJ2-7; 15 bases match TRBD2. The CDR3 length is 23 residues. Trimming cost V 8 bases and J 4 bases; bases outside gene matches: 30. Germline V gene lookup returns CDR1 MDHEN and CDR2 SYDVKM. The DNA for the CDR3 is TGTGCCAGCGCGGGAGAGGGTGGGCCCCCGGGTCCCGGGACTAGCGGGAGGAGGTACGAGCAGTACTTC. Its translation is CASAGEGGPPGPGTSGRRYEQYF.

The chain joins TRBV28 to TRBJ2-1, with 9 bases fitting TRBD1. J was trimmed by 4 bases and V by 7 bases; bases with no gene match: 11. The CDR3 has 16 residues. The germline gives CDR1 MDHEN, CDR2 SYDVKM. Here the CDR3 DNA reads TGTGCCAGCACCCTAGCTGGACAGGGGAAGTACAATGAGCAGTTCTTC. Protein sequence: CASTLAGQGKYNEQFF. The full variable domain, with the rest looked up from reference TRBV28 and TRBJ2-1, is DVKVTQSSRYLVKRTGEKVFLECVQDMDHENMFWYRQDPGLGLRLIYFSYDVKMKEKGDIPEGYSVSREKKERFSLILESASTNQTSMYLCASTLAGQGKYNEQFFGPGTRLTVL.

The chain recombines TRBV7-9 with TRBJ2-7; TRBD1 matches at 8 bases. Germline loops: CDR1 SEHNR, CDR2 FQNEAQ (reference sequence). The junction had 14 bases not matched to a gene; V was cut back by 7 bases and J by 6 bases. CDR3 size: 15 residues. The CDR3 loop is CASTSQGALAREQYF. The CDR3 bases are TGTGCCAGCACCTCCCAGGGGGCTTTAGCTCGCGAGCAGTACTTC.

The rearrangement uses TRBV5-6 and TRBJ2-7, with unresolved D. The CDR3 extends over 13 amino acids. V lost 7 bases, J lost 3 bases, and 14 bases lay in between. Per the germline V gene, CDR1 is SGHDT and CDR2 is YYEEEE. The CDR3 here is CASFKIPIYEQYF. CDR3 sequence (DNA): TGTGCCAGCTTCAAAATTCCGATCTACGAGCAGTACTTC.

The chain employs TRBV27 and TRBJ2-7, with 10 bases lining up with TRBD1. From germline, CDR1 is MNHEY and CDR2 SMNVEV (reference sequence). Losses at the gene ends were 7 bases for V and 4 bases for J; bases not matched to a gene: 10. The length of the CDR3 is 15 residues. CDR3 protein: CASMTYRGQGYEQYF. The DNA of the CDR3 is TGTGCCAGCATGACTTATCGGGGACAGGGGTACGAGCAGTACTTC.

V is TRBV21-1 and J is TRBJ1-1; no check of the table's D call, TRBD1, against the DNA was made. TRBV21-1 is reported as a pseudogene. This CDR3 region has 16 residues. CDR3 in amino acids: CASNNPTGGLNTEAFF. In DNA, the CDR3 is TGTGCCAGCAATAATCCGACAGGGGGCCTGAACACTGAAGCTTTCTTT.

Note on this clone: In the same sample, other DNA sequences code for this CDR3. The chain employs TRBV28 and TRBJ1-5; unclear D gene. The CDR3 covers 13 residues. V was pared by 3 bases and J by 8 bases, with 11 bases between. From germline, CDR1 is MDHEN and CDR2 SYDVKM. CDR3 protein: CASSFRGREPQHF. In DNA form, the CDR3 reads TGTGCCAGCAGTTTTCGTGGTCGCGAGCCCCAGCATTTT.

The rearrangement uses TRBV19 and TRBJ1-5; no clear D gene. Germline V CDR1 and CDR2: LNHDA, SQIVND (reference sequence). The CDR3 spans 13 residues. V lost 6 bases, J lost 3 bases, and 9 bases lay in between. CDR3 amino acids: CASRTGDNQPQHF. The DNA for the CDR3 is TGTGCCAGTAGGACGGGAGACAATCAGCCCCAGCATTTT.

The chain is built from TRBV5-1 and TRBJ2-3; 10 bases are a match to TRBD2. Germline lookup yields CDR1 SGHRS and CDR2 YFSETQ. The CDR3 contains 15 residues. V trimming: 1 base; J trimming: 4 bases; junction bases outside the gene matches: 3. The CDR3 here is CASSLSSGRADTQYF. The DNA of the CDR3 is TGCGCCAGCAGCTTGAGCAGCGGGAGGGCAGATACGCAGTATTTT.

The J gene is TRBJ2-1, the V gene TRBV6-4; 11 bases agree with TRBD2. Trimming removed 6 bases from V and 9 bases from J; junction bases left unmatched: 13. CDR3 size: 16 residues. Germline V gene lookup returns CDR1 MRHNA and CDR2 SNTAGT. This CDR3 reads CASSLSGTSGSFEQFF. DNA of the CDR3: TGTGCCAGCAGCTTGTCCGGGACTAGCGGCTCCTTTGAGCAGTTCTTC.

This rearrangement joins TRBV14 to TRBJ2-7, with D possibly TRBD1 on 5 matching bases. Trimming removed 0 bases at V and 5 bases at J, with 23 bases between. The CDR3 length is 18 residues. Germline assignment: CDR1 SGHDN and CDR2 FVKESK. CDR3 DNA: TGTGCCAGCAGCCAAGAAGGGGCAGGGAAGGGTCCTACGGACGAGCAGTACTTC. It is translated as CASSQEGAGKGPTDEQYF.

The chain has TRBV29-1 and TRBJ2-3; TRBD2 matches at 11 bases. The CDR3 is 15 amino acids. From germline, CDR1 is SQVTM and CDR2 ANQGSEA. Trimming cost V 2 bases and J 4 bases; bases outside gene matches: 5. CDR3 sequence reads: CSVETSGRGADTQYF. CDR3 bases: TGCAGCGTTGAAACTAGCGGGAGAGGGGCAGATACGCAGTATTTT.